This entry describes one T cell receptor (beta chain). CDR3 length equals 13 residues. The J segment lost 8 bases and the V segment lost 8 bases, leaving 13 bases of the junction unmatched. Germline V lookup: CDR1 SQVTM, CDR2 ANQGSEA. Assay: immunoSEQ multiplex PCR; the TCRdb copy retains only in-frame clones and omits some. This sample yields roughly 100,000 clones, of which about 89% are seen a single time; 15% to 20% belongs to the top ten. The sample is drawn from a study of control samples from healthy donors and cancer patients. The gene calls are TRBV29-1 and TRBJ2-3, with 7 bases matching TRBD1. Sequencing was performed on PBMCs. The origin of this receptor is a man between 60 and 75 years old with lung cancer. The CDR3 loop reads CSHRSLQGLTQYF. CDR3 coding DNA: TGCAGCCATAGGTCTCTACAGGGGCTTACGCAGTATTTT.